This T cell receptor beta chain was retrieved from a study of OX40 agonist ivuxolimab in advanced cancers. Overall study: An agonistic human IgG2 monoclonal antibody against OX40 (CD134) was given. Dose-escalation cases comprised hepatocellular carcinoma, melanoma, renal cell or head and neck cancer.

Measured with immunoSEQ multiplex PCR; TCRdb has only the in-frame clones, and not every one. This table holds under 80,000 clones, about 89% found once. Per germline, CDR1 SGHTA and CDR2 FQGNSA. Trimming pared 1 base from V and 9 bases from J, leaving 10 bases between. This CDR3 is 13 amino acids long. The source material was CD4+ or CD8+ T cells sorted from blood, sampled in a trial of the OX40 agonist ivuxolimab. V is TRBV7-2 and J is TRBJ2-1, with D unresolved. The sequence derives from an adult with an advanced solid tumor such as melanoma, head and neck, liver or kidney cancer. CDR3 nucleotides: TGTGCCAGCAGCTTAGATCGGGCAGGTGAGCAGTTCTTC. This gives the protein CASSLDRAGEQFF. Full variable domain (outside the CDR3, taken from reference TRBV7-2 and TRBJ2-1): GAGVSQSPSNKVTEKGKDVELRCDPISGHTALYWYRQSLGQGLEFLIYFQGNSAPDKSGLPSDRFSAERTGGSVSTLTIQRTQQEDSAVYLCASSLDRAGEQFFGPGTRLTVL.